This T cell receptor beta chain was identified in a study of CD8+ T cells in alopecia areata. In the study overall: Among treated patients, oral tofacitinib was administered at 5 to 10 mg twice daily. The duration of tofacitinib was 6 to 18 months, with 6 months off drug afterward.

RNA was isolated and reverse transcribed to cDNA, the sequencing template. The assay was immunoSEQ multiplex PCR, and TCRdb's table has in-frame clones only and misses some. This sample has approximately 12,000 clones, with approximately 55% found just once. The germline V and J ends were trimmed by 3 bases and 2 bases, with 15 bases remaining between them. This CDR3 region has 16 residues. In germline, CDR1 is SGHTA, CDR2 FQGNSA. Findings and caveats of the study: Compared with normal scalp, lesional scalp had higher clonality and more expanded CD8+ clones. Compared with mice, patients displayed less clear TCR sharing, possibly for HLA-related reasons.

Lesional scalp tissue (obtained by punch biopsy) and peripheral blood were collected from alopecia areata patients. Note on this clone: Its specificity is unknown.

Sequenced: skin. The chain carries TRBV7-2 and TRBJ2-3, with D perhaps matching TRBD1 (6 bases). This clonotype was sampled from a human donor with alopecia areata. CDR3 coding DNA: TGTGCCAGCAGCTTCGGTGGCAGGGGACCCACAGATACGCAGTATTTT. Translating gives CASSFGGRGPTDTQYF.